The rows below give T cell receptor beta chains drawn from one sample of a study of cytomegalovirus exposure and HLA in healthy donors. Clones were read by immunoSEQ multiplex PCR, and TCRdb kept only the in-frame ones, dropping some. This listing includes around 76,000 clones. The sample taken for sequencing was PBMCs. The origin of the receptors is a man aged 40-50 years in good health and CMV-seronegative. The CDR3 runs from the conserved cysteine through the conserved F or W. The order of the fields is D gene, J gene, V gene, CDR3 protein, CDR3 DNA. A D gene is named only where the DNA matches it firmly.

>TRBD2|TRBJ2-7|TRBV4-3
CASSLLSGGSYEQYF
TGCGCCAGCAGCCTCTTAAGCGGGGGCTCCTACGAGCAGTACTTC
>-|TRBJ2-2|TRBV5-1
CASSLQQLTGELFF
TGCGCCAGCAGCTTGCAACAGCTCACCGGGGAGCTGTTTTTT
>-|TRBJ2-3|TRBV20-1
CSAQLGDTQYF
TGCAGTGCCCAACTAGGAGATACGCAGTATTTT
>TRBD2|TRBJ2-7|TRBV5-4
CASSLYASGAPYEQYF
TGTGCCAGCAGCTTGTATGCTAGCGGGGCCCCCTACGAGCAGTACTTC
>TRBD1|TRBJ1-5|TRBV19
CASSRQGNSNQPQHF
TGTGCCAGTAGCCGACAGGGCAATAGCAATCAGCCCCAGCATTTT
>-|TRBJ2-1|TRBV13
CASSLESYEQFF
TGTGCCAGCAGCTTGGAGTCGTATGAGCAGTTCTTC
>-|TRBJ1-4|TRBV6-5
CASSYGGGDEKLFF
TGTGCCAGCAGTTACGGGGGAGGGGATGAAAAACTGTTTTTT
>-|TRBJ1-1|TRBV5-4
CASSLARGGTEAFF
TGTGCCAGCAGCTTGGCGAGGGGGGGCACTGAAGCTTTCTTT
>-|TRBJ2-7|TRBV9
CASSVAPGYEQYF
TGTGCCAGCAGCGTAGCCCCAGGGTACGAGCAGTACTTC
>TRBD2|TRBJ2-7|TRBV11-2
CASSLGTSDSYEQYF
TGTGCCAGCAGCTTGGGGACTAGCGACTCCTACGAGCAGTACTTC
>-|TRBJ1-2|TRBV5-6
CASSFGFGRANYGYTF
TGTGCCAGCAGCTTTGGTTTCGGCAGGGCGAACTATGGCTACACCTTC
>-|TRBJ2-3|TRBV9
CASSVASARTDTQYF
TGTGCCAGCAGCGTAGCAAGTGCGAGGACAGATACGCAGTATTTT